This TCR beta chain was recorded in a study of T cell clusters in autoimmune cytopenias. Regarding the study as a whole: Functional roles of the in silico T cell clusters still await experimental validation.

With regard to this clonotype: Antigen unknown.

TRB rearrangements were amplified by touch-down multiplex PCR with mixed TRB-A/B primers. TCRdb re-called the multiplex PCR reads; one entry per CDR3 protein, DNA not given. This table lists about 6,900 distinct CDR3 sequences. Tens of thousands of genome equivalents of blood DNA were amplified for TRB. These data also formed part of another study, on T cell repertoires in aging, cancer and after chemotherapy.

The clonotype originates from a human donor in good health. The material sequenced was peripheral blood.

The CDR3 protein is CAISESGRTGELFF. The chain carries TRBV10-3 and TRBJ2-2. In germline, CDR1 is ENHRY, CDR2 SYGVKD. This CDR3 is built from 14 residues.